The rows below give T cell receptor beta chains drawn from one sample of a study of cytomegalovirus exposure and HLA in healthy donors. Sequencing was performed with immunoSEQ multiplex PCR; in TCRdb, only in-frame clones are kept and a portion is missing. The repertoire holds some 170,000 clones, with 75% to 85% as singletons. The sample comprised PBMCs. The receptors here all came from a woman aged 45-65 years in good health and CMV-seronegative. CDR3s include the opening cysteine and the closing phenylalanine or tryptophan. D genes are given only for firm matches. Only some rows state a clone size, as once, few, many or a class for expanded clones.

cdr3_aa: CASSFQRAPYQETQYF
cdr3_nt: TGTGCCAGCAGCTTTCAGCGGGCCCCGTACCAAGAGACCCAGTACTTC
d_call: .
clone_size: .
j_call: TRBJ2-5
v_call: TRBV5-8

cdr3_aa: CASSQDSRTSGEQFF
cdr3_nt: TGTGCCAGCAGCCAAGATTCGAGGACTAGCGGGGAGCAGTTCTTC
d_call: TRBD2
clone_size: .
j_call: TRBJ2-1
v_call: TRBV14

cdr3_aa: CASSLQQGRETQYF
cdr3_nt: TGTGCCAGCAGCTTACAACAGGGCCGAGAGACCCAGTACTTC
d_call: .
clone_size: once
j_call: TRBJ2-5
v_call: TRBV7-2

cdr3_aa: CASSPILPHSGRTGGELFF
cdr3_nt: TGCGCCAGCAGCCCGATACTTCCGCATAGCGGGAGGACAGGCGGGGAGCTGTTTTTT
d_call: TRBD2
clone_size: once
j_call: TRBJ2-2
v_call: TRBV4-3

cdr3_aa: CASSTSGTGGKEQYF
cdr3_nt: TGTGCCAGCAGCACATCCGGGACAGGGGGGAAGGAGCAGTACTTC
d_call: TRBD1
clone_size: .
j_call: TRBJ2-7
v_call: TRBV13

cdr3_aa: CASSPRRAVYNSPLHF
cdr3_nt: TGTGCCAGCTCACCAAGGAGGGCGGTGTATAATTCACCCCTCCACTTT
d_call: .
clone_size: .
j_call: TRBJ1-6
v_call: TRBV18

cdr3_aa: CASSITTGANEKLFF
cdr3_nt: TGTGCCAGCAGCATAACGACAGGGGCTAATGAAAAACTGTTTTTT
d_call: TRBD1
clone_size: .
j_call: TRBJ1-4
v_call: TRBV28

cdr3_aa: CASSQDPNRVSSPLHF
cdr3_nt: TGTGCCAGCAGCCAAGATCCAAACAGGGTGAGTTCACCCCTCCACTTT
d_call: .
clone_size: once
j_call: TRBJ1-6
v_call: TRBV14

cdr3_aa: CASSMGLAAAYEQYF
cdr3_nt: TGTGCCAGTAGTATGGGACTAGCGGCCGCCTACGAGCAGTACTTC
d_call: TRBD2
clone_size: .
j_call: TRBJ2-7
v_call: TRBV19

cdr3_aa: CASSPRTGANPEQYF
cdr3_nt: TGTGCCAGCAGCCCTAGGACAGGGGCGAATCCCGAGCAGTACTTC
d_call: TRBD1
clone_size: .
j_call: TRBJ2-7
v_call: TRBV7-6